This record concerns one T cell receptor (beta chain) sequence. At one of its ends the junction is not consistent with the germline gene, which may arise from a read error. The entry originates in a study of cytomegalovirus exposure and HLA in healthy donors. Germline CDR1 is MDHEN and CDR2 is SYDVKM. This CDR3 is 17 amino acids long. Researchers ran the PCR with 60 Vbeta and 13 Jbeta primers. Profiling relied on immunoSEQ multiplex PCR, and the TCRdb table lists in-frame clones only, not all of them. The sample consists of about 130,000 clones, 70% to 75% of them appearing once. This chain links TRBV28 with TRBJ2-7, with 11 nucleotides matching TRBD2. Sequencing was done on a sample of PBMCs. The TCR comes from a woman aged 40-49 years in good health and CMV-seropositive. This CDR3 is CASSPGGGGLAEILGNF. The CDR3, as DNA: TGTGCCAGCAGTCCGGGAGGGGGGGGACTAGCGGAGATTCTAGGGAACTTC.